This TCR beta chain was obtained from a study of Tregs in tolerant kidney transplant recipients. Overall study findings and caveats: Biological reproducibility was not directly addressed, but technical replication error appeared minimal.

Some clones are missing from TCRdb's copy, which holds only in-frame ones; the method was immunoSEQ multiplex PCR. Among approximately 260,000 clones listed, 65% to 85% were seen once. This CDR3 has 11 residues. Germline V lookup: CDR1 LNHDA, CDR2 SQIVND (reference sequence). The trim removed 5 bases at V and 7 bases at J, leaving 0 bases unmatched. On this clone: Its antigen remains unknown.

The clonotype was recovered from a human donor in good health. V usage is TRBV19 and J usage is TRBJ1-1, with 8 nucleotides matching TRBD1. Material: CD4+ T cells from blood. The CDR3 sequence: CASSDRGEAFF. DNA of the CDR3: TGTGCCAGTAGTGACAGGGGTGAAGCTTTCTTT.